The entry below gives a single T cell receptor beta chain sequence along with its context. This specimen belongs to a study of T cell responses to AZD1222 COVID-19 vaccine. Data came from immunoSEQ multiplex PCR; TCRdb stores just in-frame clones and leaves some out. The profile covers more than 100,000 clones, with roughly 88% appearing a single time and about 3.5% taken by the ten largest. Germline V gene data show CDR1 as SGDLS and CDR2 as YYNGEE. CDR3 size: 15 residues. Trimming took 0 bases from V and 6 from J, leaving 15 bases between them. This sequence originates from an adult in good health. The V call is TRBV9, the J call TRBJ1-1; the D gene is possibly TRBD1 (5 bases). Sequenced here: peripheral blood, sampled on day 0 of AZD1222 vaccination. In DNA form, the CDR3 reads TGTGCCAGCAGCGTAGCTACGGGGGAATCTCCTGAAGCTTTCTTT. Its translation is CASSVATGESPEAFF.